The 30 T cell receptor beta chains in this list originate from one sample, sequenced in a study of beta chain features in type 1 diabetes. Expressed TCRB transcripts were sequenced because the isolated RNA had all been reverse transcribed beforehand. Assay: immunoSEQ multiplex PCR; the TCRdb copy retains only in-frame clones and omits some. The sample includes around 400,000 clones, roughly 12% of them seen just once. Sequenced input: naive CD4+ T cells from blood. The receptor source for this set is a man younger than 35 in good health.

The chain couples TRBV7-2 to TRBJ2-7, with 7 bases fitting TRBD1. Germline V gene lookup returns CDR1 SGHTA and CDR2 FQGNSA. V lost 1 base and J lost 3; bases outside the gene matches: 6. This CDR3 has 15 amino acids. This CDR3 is CASSLEPGQIYEQYF. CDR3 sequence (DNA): TGTGCCAGCAGCTTAGAGCCGGGACAGATCTACGAGCAGTACTTC.

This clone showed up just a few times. The CDR3 here is CASRTDTDTQYF. CDR3 DNA sequence: TGTGCCAGCAGGACAGACACAGATACGCAGTATTTT. The chain recombines TRBV2 with TRBJ2-3, with TRBD1 as a possible D gene (5 bases). This CDR3 has 12 residues. V shed 6 bases and J shed 2 bases, with 6 bases lying between them. Per germline, CDR1 SNHLY and CDR2 FYNNEI.

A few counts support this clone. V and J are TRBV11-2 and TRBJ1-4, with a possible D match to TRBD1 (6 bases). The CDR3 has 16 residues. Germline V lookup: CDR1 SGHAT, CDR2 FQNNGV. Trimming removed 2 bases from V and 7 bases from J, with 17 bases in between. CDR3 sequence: CASSLQPRDIGEKLFF. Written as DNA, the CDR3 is TGTGCCAGCAGCTTACAGCCCCGGGACATTGGTGAAAAACTGTTTTTT.

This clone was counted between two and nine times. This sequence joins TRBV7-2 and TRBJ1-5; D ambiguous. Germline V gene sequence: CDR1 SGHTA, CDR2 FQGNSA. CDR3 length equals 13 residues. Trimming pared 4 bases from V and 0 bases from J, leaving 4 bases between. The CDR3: CASSSHSNQPQHF. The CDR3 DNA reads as TGTGCCAGCAGCTCCCATAGCAATCAGCCCCAGCATTTT.

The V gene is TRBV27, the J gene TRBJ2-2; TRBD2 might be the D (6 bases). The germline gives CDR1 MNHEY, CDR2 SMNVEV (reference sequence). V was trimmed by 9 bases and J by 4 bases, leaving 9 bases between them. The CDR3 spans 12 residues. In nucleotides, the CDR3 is TGTGCCAGGCCCGGGAGCACCGGGGAGCTGTTTTTT. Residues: CARPGSTGELFF.

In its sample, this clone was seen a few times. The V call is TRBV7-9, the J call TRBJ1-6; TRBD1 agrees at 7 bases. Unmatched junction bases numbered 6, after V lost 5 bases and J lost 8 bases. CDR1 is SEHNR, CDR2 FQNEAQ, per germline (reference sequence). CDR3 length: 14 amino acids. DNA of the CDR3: TGTGCCAGCAGCGTACAGGGGACCCATTCACCCCTCCACTTT. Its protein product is CASSVQGTHSPLHF.

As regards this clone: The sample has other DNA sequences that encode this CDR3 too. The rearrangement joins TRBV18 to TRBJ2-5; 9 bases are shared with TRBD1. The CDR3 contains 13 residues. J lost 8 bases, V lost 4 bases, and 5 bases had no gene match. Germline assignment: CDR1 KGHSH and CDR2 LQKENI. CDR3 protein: CASSRRDRATQYF. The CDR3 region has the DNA TGTGCCAGCTCACGGAGGGACAGGGCTACCCAGTACTTC.

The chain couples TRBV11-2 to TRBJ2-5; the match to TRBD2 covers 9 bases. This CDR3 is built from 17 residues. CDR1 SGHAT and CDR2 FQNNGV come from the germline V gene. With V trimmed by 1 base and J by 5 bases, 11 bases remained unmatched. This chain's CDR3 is CASSLVSTAGGLETQYF. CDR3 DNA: TGTGCCAGCAGCTTAGTGTCCACTGCGGGGGGGCTGGAGACCCAGTACTTC.

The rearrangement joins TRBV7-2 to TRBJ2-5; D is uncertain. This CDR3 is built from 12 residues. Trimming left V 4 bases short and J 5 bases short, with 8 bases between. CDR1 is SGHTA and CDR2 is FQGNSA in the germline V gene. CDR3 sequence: CASSSRDETQYF. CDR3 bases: TGTGCCAGCAGCTCTAGAGACGAGACCCAGTACTTC.

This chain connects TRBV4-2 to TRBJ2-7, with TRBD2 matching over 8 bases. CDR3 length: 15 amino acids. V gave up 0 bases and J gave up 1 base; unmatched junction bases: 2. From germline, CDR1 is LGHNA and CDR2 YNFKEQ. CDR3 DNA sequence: TGTGCCAGCAGCCAAGATAGCGGGAATTCCTACGAGCAGTACTTC. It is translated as CASSQDSGNSYEQYF.

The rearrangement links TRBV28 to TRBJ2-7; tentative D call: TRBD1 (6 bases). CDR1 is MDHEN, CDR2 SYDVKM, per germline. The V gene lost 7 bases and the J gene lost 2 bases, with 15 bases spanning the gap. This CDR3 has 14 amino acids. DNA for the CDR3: TGTGCCAGCACTGAACAGGGACCCCCCTACGAGCAGTACTTC. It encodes CASTEQGPPYEQYF.

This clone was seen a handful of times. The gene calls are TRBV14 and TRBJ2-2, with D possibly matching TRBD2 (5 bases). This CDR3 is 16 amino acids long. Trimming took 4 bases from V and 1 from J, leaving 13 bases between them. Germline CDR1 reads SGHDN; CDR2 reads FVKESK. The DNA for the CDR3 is TGTGCCAGCAGCCTCCGACAAAGCGGGAACACCGGGGAGCTGTTTTTT. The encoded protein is CASSLRQSGNTGELFF.

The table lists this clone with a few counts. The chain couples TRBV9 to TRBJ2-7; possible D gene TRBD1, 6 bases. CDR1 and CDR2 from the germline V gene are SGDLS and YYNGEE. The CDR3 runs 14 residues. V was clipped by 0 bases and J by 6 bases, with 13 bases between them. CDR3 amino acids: CASSVGVGAFEQYF. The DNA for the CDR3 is TGTGCCAGCAGCGTAGGAGTGGGGGCGTTCGAGCAGTACTTC. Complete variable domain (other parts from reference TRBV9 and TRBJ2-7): DSGVTQTPKHLITATGQRVTLRCSPRSGDLSVYWYQQSLDQGLQFLIQYYNGEERAKGNILERFSAQQFPDLHSELNLSSLELGDSALYFCASSVGVGAFEQYFGPGTRLTVT.

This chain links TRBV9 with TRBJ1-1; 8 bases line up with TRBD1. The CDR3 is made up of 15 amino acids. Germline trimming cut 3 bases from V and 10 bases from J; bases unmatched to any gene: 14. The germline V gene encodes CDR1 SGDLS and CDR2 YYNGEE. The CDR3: CASSAQAGTGRAAFF. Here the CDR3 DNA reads TGTGCCAGCAGCGCTCAAGCCGGGACAGGTCGCGCAGCTTTCTTT.

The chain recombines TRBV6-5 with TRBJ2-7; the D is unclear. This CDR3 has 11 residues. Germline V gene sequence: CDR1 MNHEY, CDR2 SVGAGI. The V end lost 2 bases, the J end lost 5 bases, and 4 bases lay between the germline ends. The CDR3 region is CASSYEHEQYF. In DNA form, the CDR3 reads TGTGCCAGCAGTTACGAGCACGAGCAGTACTTC.

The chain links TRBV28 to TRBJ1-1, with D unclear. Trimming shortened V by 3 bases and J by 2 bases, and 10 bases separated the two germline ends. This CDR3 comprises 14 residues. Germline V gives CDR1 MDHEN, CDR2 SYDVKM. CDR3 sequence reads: CASSFHPGNTEAFF. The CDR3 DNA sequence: TGTGCCAGCAGTTTTCATCCGGGAAACACTGAAGCTTTCTTT.

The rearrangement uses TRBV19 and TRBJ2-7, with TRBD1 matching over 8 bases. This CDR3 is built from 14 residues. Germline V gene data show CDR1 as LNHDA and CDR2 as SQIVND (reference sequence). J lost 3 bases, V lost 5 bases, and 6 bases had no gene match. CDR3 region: CASSRDRTGYEQYF. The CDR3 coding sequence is TGTGCCAGTAGTCGGGACAGGACAGGCTACGAGCAGTACTTC.

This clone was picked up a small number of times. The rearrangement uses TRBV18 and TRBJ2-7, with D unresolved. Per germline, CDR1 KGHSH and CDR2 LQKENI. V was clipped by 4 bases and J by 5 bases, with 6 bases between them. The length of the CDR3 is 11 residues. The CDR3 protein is CASSRGDEQYF. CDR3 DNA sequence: TGTGCCAGCTCACGAGGAGACGAGCAGTACTTC.

The CDR3 loop reads CASSVQRGTEAFF. The CDR3 nucleotides are TGTGCCAGTAGTGTTCAACGCGGCACTGAAGCTTTCTTT. The chain combines TRBV19 with TRBJ1-1; D unresolved. The CDR3 sequence is 13 residues long. The germline gives CDR1 LNHDA, CDR2 SQIVND (reference sequence). Deletions cut 5 bases from V and 4 bases from J, with 11 bases between. Combining the CDR3 with reference TRBV19 and TRBJ1-1 gives the whole variable domain DGGITQSPKYLFRKEGQNVTLSCEQNLNHDAMYWYRQDPGQGLRLIYYSQIVNDFQKGDIAEGYSVSREKKESFPLTVTSAQKNPTAFYLCASSVQRGTEAFFGQGTRLTVV.

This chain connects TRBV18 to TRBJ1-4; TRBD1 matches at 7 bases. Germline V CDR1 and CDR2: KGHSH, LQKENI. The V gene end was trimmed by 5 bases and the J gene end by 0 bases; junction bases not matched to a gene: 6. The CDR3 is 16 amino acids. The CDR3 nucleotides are TGTGCCAGCTCAAGGGGACAGTGGCCAACTAATGAAAAACTGTTTTTT. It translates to CASSRGQWPTNEKLFF.

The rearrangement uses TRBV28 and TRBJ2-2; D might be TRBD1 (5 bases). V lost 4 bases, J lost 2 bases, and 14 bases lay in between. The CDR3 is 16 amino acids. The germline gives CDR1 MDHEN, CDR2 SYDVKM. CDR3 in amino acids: CASSSWGLLNTGELFF. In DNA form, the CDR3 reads TGTGCCAGCAGTTCATGGGGCCTCCTTAACACCGGGGAGCTGTTTTTT.

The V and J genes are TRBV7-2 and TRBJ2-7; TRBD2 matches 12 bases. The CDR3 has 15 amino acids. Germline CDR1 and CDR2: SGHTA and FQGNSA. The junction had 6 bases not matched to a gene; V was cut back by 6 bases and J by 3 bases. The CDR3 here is CASSREGLAGYEQYF. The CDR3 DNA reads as TGTGCCAGCAGTCGTGAGGGACTAGCGGGCTACGAGCAGTACTTC.

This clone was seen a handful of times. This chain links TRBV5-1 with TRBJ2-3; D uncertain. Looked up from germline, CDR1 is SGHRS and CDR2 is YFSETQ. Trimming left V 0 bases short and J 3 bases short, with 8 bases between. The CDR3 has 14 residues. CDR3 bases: TGCGCCAGCAGCTTGGCGGTACTGACAGATACGCAGTATTTT. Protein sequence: CASSLAVLTDTQYF.

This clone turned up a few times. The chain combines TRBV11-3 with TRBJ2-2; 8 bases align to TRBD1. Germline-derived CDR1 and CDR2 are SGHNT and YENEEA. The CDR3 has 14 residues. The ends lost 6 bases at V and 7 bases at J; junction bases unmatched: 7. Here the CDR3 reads CASSWTGSVGELFF. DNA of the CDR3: TGTGCCAGCAGTTGGACAGGGTCGGTCGGGGAGCTGTTTTTT.

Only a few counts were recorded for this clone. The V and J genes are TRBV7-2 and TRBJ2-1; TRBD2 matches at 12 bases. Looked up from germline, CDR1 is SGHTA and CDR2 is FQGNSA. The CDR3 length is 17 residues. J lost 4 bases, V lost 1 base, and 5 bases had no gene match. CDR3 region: CASSLEGGLAGYNEQFF. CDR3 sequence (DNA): TGTGCCAGCAGCTTAGAAGGAGGACTAGCGGGATACAATGAGCAGTTCTTC.

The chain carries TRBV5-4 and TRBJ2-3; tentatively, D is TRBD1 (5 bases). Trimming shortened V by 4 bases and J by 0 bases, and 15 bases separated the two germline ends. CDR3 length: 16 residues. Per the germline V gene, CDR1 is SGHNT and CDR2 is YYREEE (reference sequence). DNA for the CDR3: TGTGCCAGCAGCGATAAAACAGGATTCAGCACAGATACGCAGTATTTT. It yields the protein CASSDKTGFSTDTQYF.

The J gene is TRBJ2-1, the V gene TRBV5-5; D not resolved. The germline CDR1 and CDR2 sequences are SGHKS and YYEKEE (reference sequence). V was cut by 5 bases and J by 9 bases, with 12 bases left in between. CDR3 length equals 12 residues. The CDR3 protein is CASRRAGGEQFF. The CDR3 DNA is TGTGCCAGCAGACGAGCTGGCGGTGAGCAGTTCTTC. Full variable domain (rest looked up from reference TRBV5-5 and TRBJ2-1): DAGVTQSPTHLIKTRGQQVTLRCSPISGHKSVSWYQQVLGQGPQFIFQYYEKEERGRGNFPDRFSARQFPNYSSELNVNALLLGDSALYLCASRRAGGEQFFGPGTRLTVL.

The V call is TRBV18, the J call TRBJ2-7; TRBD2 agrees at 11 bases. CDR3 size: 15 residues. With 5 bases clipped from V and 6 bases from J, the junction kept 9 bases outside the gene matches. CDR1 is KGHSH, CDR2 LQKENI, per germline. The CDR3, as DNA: TGTGCCAGCTCAGGTCCGGGACTAGCGGCCGCCGAGCAGTACTTC. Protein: CASSGPGLAAAEQYF.

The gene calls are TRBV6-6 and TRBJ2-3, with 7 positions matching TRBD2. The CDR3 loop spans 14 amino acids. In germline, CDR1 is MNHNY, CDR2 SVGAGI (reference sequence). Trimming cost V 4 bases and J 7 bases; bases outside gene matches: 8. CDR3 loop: CASSSGGTIHTQYF. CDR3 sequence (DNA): TGTGCCAGCAGTTCCGGAGGGACTATTCATACGCAGTATTTT.

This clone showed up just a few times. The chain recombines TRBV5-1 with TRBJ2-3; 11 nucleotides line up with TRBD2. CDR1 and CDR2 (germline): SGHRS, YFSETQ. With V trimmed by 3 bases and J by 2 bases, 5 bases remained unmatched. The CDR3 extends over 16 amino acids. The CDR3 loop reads CASSSPGLADTDTQYF. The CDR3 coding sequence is TGCGCCAGCAGCTCACCGGGACTAGCGGACACAGATACGCAGTATTTT.